This T cell receptor (beta chain) derives from a study of neurological immune-mediated disorders. The CDR3 has 16 residues. With V trimmed by 2 bases and J by 4 bases, 8 bases remained unmatched. Germline V gene data show CDR1 as SGHRS and CDR2 as YFSETQ. cDNA was made by 5'RACE with 10-nucleotide random UMIs. MiXCR, run by TCRdb on the 5' RACE reads, gives a single entry per CDR3 protein. Of approximately 74,000 distinct CDR3 sequences detected, around 9.9% appear once; the ten largest clones hold 1.7%. There are many counts of this clonotype. Its cognate antigen is unknown. Unsorted libraries used 2 million PBMCs kept at -80 degrees C. Regarding the study as a whole: The most TCR clonal expansion was seen in HTLV-1-associated myelopathy, whereas the least was seen in multiple sclerosis, below the level in healthy controls. CDR3 amino acid sequences of expanded clones were not shared across subjects, a result suggesting private repertoires in all groups.

The V gene is TRBV5-1, the J gene TRBJ2-3, with 9 bases aligning to TRBD2. The sequence was obtained from a man aged 50 to 59 in good health. The material sequenced was PBMCs. CDR3 protein: CASSFPGQRGADTQYF. The CDR3 coding sequence is TGCGCCAGCAGCTTCCCCGGGCAGCGGGGGGCAGATACGCAGTATTTT. Looking up the rest from reference TRBV5-1 and TRBJ2-3 gives the full variable domain: KAGVTQTPRYLIKTRGQQVTLSCSPISGHRSVSWYQQTPGQGLQFLFEYFSETQRNKGNFPGRFSGRQFSNSRSEMNVSTLELGDSALYLCASSFPGQRGADTQYFGPGTRLTVL.